These 15 T cell receptor beta chains originate from one sample sequenced in a study of cytomegalovirus exposure and HLA in healthy donors. The PCR was carried out with 60 Vbeta primers and 13 Jbeta primers. Assay: immunoSEQ multiplex PCR; the TCRdb copy retains only in-frame clones and omits some. Here the sample spans roughly 130,000 clones, 80% being singletons. Specimen: PBMCs. The receptors stem from a young man in good health and CMV-seronegative.

This clone turned up a few times. This chain links TRBV4-1 with TRBJ2-3, with 11 bases that match TRBD2. V shed 6 bases, J shed 2 bases, and the junction held 4 bases outside the gene matches. Germline lookup yields CDR1 MGHRA and CDR2 YSYEKL. The CDR3 is 15 residues long. The DNA of the CDR3 is TGCGCCAGCAGGACTAGCGGGAAGAACACAGATACGCAGTATTTT. It is translated as CASRTSGKNTDTQYF.

The chain is built from TRBV11-2 and TRBJ2-3, with 11 positions matching TRBD2. Germline lookup yields CDR1 SGHAT and CDR2 FQNNGV. V shed 5 bases and J 6 bases; nucleotides not matched to a gene: 10. The CDR3 runs to 16 residues. CDR3 DNA sequence: TGTGCCAGCAGCCCACACACTAGCGGGAGCTTTGATACGCAGTATTTT. It is translated as CASSPHTSGSFDTQYF.

The chain links TRBV10-2 to TRBJ2-7; 10 nucleotides line up with TRBD2. V shed 7 bases and J 2 bases; nucleotides not matched to a gene: 5. The CDR3 runs 14 residues. From germline, CDR1 is WSHSY and CDR2 SAAADI. CDR3 coding DNA: TGCGCCAGCACCCTAGCGGGAGCTGCCTACGAGCAGTACTTC. This gives the protein CASTLAGAAYEQYF.

This clone was recorded only once. The rearrangement links TRBV18 to TRBJ2-3; TRBD2 matches 14 bases. CDR3 length equals 17 residues. The trim removed 3 bases at V and 4 bases at J, leaving 6 bases unmatched. Germline V gene data show CDR1 as KGHSH and CDR2 as LQKENI. This chain's CDR3 is CASSPAGTSGRPDTQYF. The DNA of the CDR3 is TGTGCCAGCTCACCGGCTGGGACTAGCGGGAGACCAGATACGCAGTATTTT.

The chain couples TRBV12-5 to TRBJ2-7; no reliable D call. The germline CDR1 and CDR2 sequences are LGHNT and FRNRAP. V was pared by 5 bases and J by 4 bases, with 6 bases between. This CDR3 comprises 11 residues. CDR3 residues: CASGGIYEQYF. The CDR3 bases are TGTGCTAGTGGTGGCATATACGAGCAGTACTTC.

This chain links TRBV5-1 with TRBJ2-7; D is unresolved. V lost 3 bases and J 0 bases, leaving 16 bases between the germline ends. Germline CDR1 reads SGHRS; CDR2 reads YFSETQ. The CDR3 has 16 residues. In DNA form, the CDR3 reads TGCGCCAGCAGCTCAACCCCCCAAAGAGACTCCTACGAGCAGTACTTC. Amino acids: CASSSTPQRDSYEQYF. The entire variable domain, with the rest obtained from reference TRBV5-1 and TRBJ2-7, is as follows: KAGVTQTPRYLIKTRGQQVTLSCSPISGHRSVSWYQQTPGQGLQFLFEYFSETQRNKGNFPGRFSGRQFSNSRSEMNVSTLELGDSALYLCASSSTPQRDSYEQYFGPGTRLTVT.

The chain is built from TRBV12-5 and TRBJ2-1, with TRBD2 matching over 9 bases. CDR1 is LGHNT, CDR2 FRNRAP, per germline. The CDR3 loop spans 18 amino acids. V was pared by 0 bases and J by 0 bases, with 6 bases of the junction left unmatched. DNA of the CDR3: TGTGCTAGTGGTTTGGTGCTTAGCGGGAGTCACTCCTACAATGAGCAGTTCTTC. Encoded protein: CASGLVLSGSHSYNEQFF. Full variable domain (outside the CDR3, taken from reference TRBV12-5 and TRBJ2-1): DARVTQTPRHKVTEMGQEVTMRCQPILGHNTVFWYRQTMMQGLELLAYFRNRAPLDDSGMPKDRFSAEMPDATLATLKIQPSEPRDSAVYFCASGLVLSGSHSYNEQFFGPGTRLTVL.

Of note for this clone: At one end the junction does not follow the germline gene, possibly because of a read error. The chain links TRBV30 to TRBJ1-2, with unresolved D. CDR1 and CDR2 from the germline V gene are GTSNPN and SVGIG (reference sequence). The CDR3 loop spans 13 amino acids. CDR3 in DNA: TGTGCCTGGAGTGTACAAGGGAGGTATGGCTACCCCTTC. This encodes CAWSVQGRYGYPF.

V is TRBV4-1 and J is TRBJ1-5; no clear D. The germline V and J ends were trimmed by 0 bases and 3 bases, with 9 bases remaining between them. CDR3 length: 15 residues. In germline, CDR1 is MGHRA, CDR2 YSYEKL. CDR3 sequence (DNA): TGCGCCAGCAGCCAAGATAGTTCCCCCAATCAGCCCCAGCATTTT. As protein: CASSQDSSPNQPQHF.

There are a few counts of this clone. This chain connects TRBV7-2 to TRBJ2-1, with TRBD2 as a possible D gene (6 bases). This CDR3 is built from 13 residues. The V gene lost 3 bases and the J gene lost 5 bases, with 8 bases spanning the gap. From germline, CDR1 is SGHTA and CDR2 FQGNSA. CDR3 residues: CASSFASDNEQFF. CDR3 bases: TGTGCCAGCAGCTTTGCTAGCGACAATGAGCAGTTCTTC. Together with reference TRBV7-2 and TRBJ2-1, the CDR3 gives the full variable domain: GAGVSQSPSNKVTEKGKDVELRCDPISGHTALYWYRQSLGQGLEFLIYFQGNSAPDKSGLPSDRFSAERTGGSVSTLTIQRTQQEDSAVYLCASSFASDNEQFFGPGTRLTVL.

The chain is built from TRBV5-6 and TRBJ1-4; D not resolved. V was pared by 2 bases and J by 7 bases, with 12 bases between. CDR1 is SGHDT, CDR2 YYEEEE, per germline. The CDR3 loop spans 14 amino acids. Written as DNA, the CDR3 is TGTGCCAGCAGCTTTGCGTCGGACTTTGAAAAACTGTTTTTT. Amino acid sequence: CASSFASDFEKLFF.

The J gene is TRBJ1-2, the V gene TRBV1; the D call in the table, TRBD1, was not verified against the DNA. TRBV1 is recorded as a pseudogene. This CDR3 contains 15 residues. The DNA for the CDR3 is TGCACCAGCAGCCGACACGACAGGGGATACTATGGCTACACCTTC. It yields the protein CTSSRHDRGYYGYTF.

This chain links TRBV4-3 with TRBJ2-5, with 9 bases that match TRBD2. Per germline, CDR1 LGHNA and CDR2 YSLEER. The CDR3 loop spans 15 amino acids. V lost 3 bases to trimming and J lost 5 bases; unmatched junction nucleotides: 7. DNA of the CDR3: TGCGCCAGCAGCCAGGGACTAGCCCCGACGGAGACCCAGTACTTC. Its protein product is CASSQGLAPTETQYF.

The chain couples TRBV5-4 to TRBJ2-1; 7 nucleotides align to TRBD2. The CDR3 consists of 15 residues. CDR1 is SGHNT, CDR2 YYREEE, per germline (reference sequence). V trimming: 0 bases; J trimming: 4 bases; junction bases outside the gene matches: 4. Here the CDR3 DNA reads TGTGCCAGCAGCTTGGGGACTAGTTTGTACAATGAGCAGTTCTTC. Its translation: CASSLGTSLYNEQFF.

V gene TRBV28 combines with J gene TRBJ2-7, with 11 bases matching TRBD1. Per the germline V gene, CDR1 is MDHEN and CDR2 is SYDVKM. The length of the CDR3 is 16 residues. Trimming at V came to 1 base and at J to 6 bases, leaving 8 bases not matched to a gene. In nucleotides, the CDR3 is TGTGCCAGCAGTTTATTTGGGACAGGGGGTTTCGGCGAGCAGTACTTC. It encodes CASSLFGTGGFGEQYF.